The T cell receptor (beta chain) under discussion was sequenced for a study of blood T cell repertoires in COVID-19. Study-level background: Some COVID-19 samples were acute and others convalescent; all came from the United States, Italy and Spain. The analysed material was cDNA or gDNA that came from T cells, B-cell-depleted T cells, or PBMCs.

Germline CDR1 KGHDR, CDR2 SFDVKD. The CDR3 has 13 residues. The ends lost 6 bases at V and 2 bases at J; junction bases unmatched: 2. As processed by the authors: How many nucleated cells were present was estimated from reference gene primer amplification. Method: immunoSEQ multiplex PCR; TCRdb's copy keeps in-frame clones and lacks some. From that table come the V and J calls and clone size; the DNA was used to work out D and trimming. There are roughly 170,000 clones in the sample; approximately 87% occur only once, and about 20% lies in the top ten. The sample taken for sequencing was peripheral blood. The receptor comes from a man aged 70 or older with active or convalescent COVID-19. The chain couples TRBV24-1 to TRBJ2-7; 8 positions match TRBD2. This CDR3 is CATSTSGAYEQYF. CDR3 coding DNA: TGTGCCACCAGTACTAGCGGAGCCTACGAGCAGTACTTC.